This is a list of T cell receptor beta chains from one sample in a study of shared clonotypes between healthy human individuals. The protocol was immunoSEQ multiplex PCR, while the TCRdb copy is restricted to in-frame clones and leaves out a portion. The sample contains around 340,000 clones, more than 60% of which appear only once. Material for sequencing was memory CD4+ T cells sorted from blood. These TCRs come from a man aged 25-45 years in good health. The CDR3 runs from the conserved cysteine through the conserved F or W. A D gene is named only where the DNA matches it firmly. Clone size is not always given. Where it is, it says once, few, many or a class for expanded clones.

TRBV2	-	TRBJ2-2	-	CASSELVNTGELFF	TGTGCCAGCAGTGAATTGGTGAACACCGGGGAGCTGTTTTTT
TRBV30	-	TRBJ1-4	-	CAWSVLEDNEKLFF	TGTGCCTGGAGTGTACTGGAAGATAATGAAAAACTGTTTTTT
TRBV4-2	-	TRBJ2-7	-	CASGGGQVNYEQYF	TGTGCCAGCGGAGGGGGACAAGTAAACTACGAGCAGTACTTC
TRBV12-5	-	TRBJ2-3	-	CASGIRGVDTQYF	TGTGCTAGTGGTATCCGAGGGGTAGATACGCAGTATTTT
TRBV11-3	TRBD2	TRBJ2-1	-	CASSLAAGVGNEQFF	TGTGCCAGCAGCCTCGCAGCGGGAGTGGGGAATGAGCAGTTCTTC
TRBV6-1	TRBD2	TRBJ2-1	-	CASSEMSGSFIYNEQFF	TGTGCCAGCAGTGAGATGAGCGGGAGCTTTATTTACAATGAGCAGTTCTTC
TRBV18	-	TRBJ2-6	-	CASSPLSGAGANVLTF	TGTGCCAGCTCACCACTTTCGGGGGCTGGGGCCAACGTCCTGACTTTC
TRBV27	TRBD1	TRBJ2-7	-	CASSWRQGAYEQYF	TGTGCCAGCAGCTGGAGACAGGGCGCCTACGAGCAGTACTTC
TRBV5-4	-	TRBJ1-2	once	CASSLGQASYGYTF	TGTGCCAGCAGCTTGGGGCAGGCGTCCTATGGCTACACCTTC
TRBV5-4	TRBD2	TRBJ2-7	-	CASSNRLAGEQYF	TGTGCCAGCAGTAATCGACTAGCCGGCGAGCAGTACTTC
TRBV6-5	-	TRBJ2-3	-	CASRDWSGPTDTQYF	TGTGCCAGCAGGGATTGGTCGGGACCCACAGATACGCAGTATTTT
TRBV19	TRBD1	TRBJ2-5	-	CASSSGTGRQETQYF	TGTGCCAGTAGTTCCGGGACAGGGAGGCAAGAGACCCAGTACTTC
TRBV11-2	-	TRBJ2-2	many	CASKASVNTGELFF	TGTGCCAGCAAGGCTAGCGTCAACACCGGGGAGCTGTTTTTT
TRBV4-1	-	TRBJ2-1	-	CASSQVAGAGGNEQFF	TGCGCCAGCAGCCAAGTTGCGGGAGCAGGGGGGAATGAGCAGTTCTTC
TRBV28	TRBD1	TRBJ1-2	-	CASHGDSQGGYTF	TGTGCCAGCCACGGGGACAGCCAGGGTGGCTACACCTTC
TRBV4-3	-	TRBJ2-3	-	CASSQAGTRNSDTQYF	TGCGCCAGCAGCCAGGCGGGGACAAGAAATTCAGATACGCAGTATTTT
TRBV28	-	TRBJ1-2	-	CASSLEAGIGYTF	TGTGCCAGCAGTTTAGAGGCGGGAATCGGCTACACCTTC
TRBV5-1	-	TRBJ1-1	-	CASSFWSSNTEAFF	TGCGCCAGCAGCTTTTGGAGCTCCAACACTGAAGCTTTCTTT
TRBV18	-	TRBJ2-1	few	CASSPSTGYEQFF	TGTGCCAGCTCACCATCGACTGGTTATGAGCAGTTCTTC
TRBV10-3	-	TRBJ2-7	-	CAISNGYEQYF	TGTGCCATCAGTAACGGTTACGAGCAGTACTTC
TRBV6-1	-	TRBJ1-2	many	CASSESGGYTF	TGTGCCAGCAGTGAATCGGGTGGCTACACCTTC
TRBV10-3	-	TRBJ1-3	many	CATSGFFSGNTIYF	TGTGCCACCAGCGGGTTTTTCTCTGGAAACACCATATATTTT
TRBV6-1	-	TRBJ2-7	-	CASSEKGGGHSYEQYF	TGTGCCAGCAGTGAAAAGGGGGGCGGGCACTCCTACGAGCAGTACTTC